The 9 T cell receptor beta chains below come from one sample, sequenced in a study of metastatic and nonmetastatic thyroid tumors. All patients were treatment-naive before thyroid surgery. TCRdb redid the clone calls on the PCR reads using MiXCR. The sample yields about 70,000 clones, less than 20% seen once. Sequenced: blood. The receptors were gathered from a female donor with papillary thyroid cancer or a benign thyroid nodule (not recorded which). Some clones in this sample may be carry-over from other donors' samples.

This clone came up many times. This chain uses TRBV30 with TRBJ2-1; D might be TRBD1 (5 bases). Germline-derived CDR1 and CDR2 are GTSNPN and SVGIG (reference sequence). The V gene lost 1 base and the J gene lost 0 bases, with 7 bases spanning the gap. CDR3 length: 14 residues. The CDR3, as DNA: TGTGCCTGGAGTGGACAGCTCTCCTACAATGAGCAGTTCTTC. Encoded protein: CAWSGQLSYNEQFF.

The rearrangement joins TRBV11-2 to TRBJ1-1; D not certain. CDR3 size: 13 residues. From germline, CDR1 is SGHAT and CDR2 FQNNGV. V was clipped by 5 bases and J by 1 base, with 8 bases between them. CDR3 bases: TGTGCCAGCAGCATTACAACGAACACTGAAGCTTTCTTT. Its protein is CASSITTNTEAFF.

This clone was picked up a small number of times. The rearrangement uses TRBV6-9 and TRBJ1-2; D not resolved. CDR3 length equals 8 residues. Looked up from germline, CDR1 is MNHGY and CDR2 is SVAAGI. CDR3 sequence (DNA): TGTGCTAACTATGGCTACACCTTC. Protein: CANYGYTF.

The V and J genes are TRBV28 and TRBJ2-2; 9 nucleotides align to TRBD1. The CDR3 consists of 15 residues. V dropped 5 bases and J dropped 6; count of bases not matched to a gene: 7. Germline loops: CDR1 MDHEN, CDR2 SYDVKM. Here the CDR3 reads CASSLQGAGAGELFF. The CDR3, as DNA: TGTGCCAGCAGTCTACAGGGGGCGGGGGCCGGGGAGCTGTTTTTT.

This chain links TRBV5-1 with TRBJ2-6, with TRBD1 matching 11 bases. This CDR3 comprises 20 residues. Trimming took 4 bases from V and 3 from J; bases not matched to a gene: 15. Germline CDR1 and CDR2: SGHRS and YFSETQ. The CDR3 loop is CASSTHRPGQGVNGANVLTF. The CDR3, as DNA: TGCGCCAGCAGCACCCATAGGCCGGGACAGGGGGTGAATGGGGCCAACGTCCTGACTTTC.

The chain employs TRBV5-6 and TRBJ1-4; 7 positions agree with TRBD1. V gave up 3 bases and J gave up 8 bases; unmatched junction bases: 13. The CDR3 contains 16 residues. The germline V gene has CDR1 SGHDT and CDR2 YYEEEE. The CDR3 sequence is CASSSSFDRVDEKLFF. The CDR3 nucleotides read TGTGCCAGCAGCTCTTCCTTTGACAGGGTGGACGAAAAACTGTTTTTT.

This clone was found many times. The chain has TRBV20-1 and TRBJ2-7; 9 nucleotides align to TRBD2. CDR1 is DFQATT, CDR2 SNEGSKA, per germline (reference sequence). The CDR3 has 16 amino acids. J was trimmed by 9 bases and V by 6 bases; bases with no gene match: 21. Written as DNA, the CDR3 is TGCAGTGCCCAATTAGGCGCGGGGGGGGTCACGGGAGCGCAGTACTTC. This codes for CSAQLGAGGVTGAQYF.

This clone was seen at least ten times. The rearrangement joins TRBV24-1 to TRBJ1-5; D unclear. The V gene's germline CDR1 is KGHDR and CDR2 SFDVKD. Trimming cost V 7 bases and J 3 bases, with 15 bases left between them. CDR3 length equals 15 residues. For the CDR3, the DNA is TGTGCCACCAGCCCAAGGTGGCCAGCCAATCAGCCCCAGCATTTT. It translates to CATSPRWPANQPQHF.

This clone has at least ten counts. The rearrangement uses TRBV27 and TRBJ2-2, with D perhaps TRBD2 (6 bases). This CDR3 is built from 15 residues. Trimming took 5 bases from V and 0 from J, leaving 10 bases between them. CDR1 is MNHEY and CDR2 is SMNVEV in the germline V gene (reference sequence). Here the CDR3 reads CASSPSGSNTGELFF. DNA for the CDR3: TGTGCCAGCAGTCCCAGCGGGTCGAACACCGGGGAGCTGTTTTTT.